This TCR beta chain was profiled in a study of shared clonotypes between healthy human individuals. Points from the study as a whole: Clonotype sharing among the donors was expected to vary with sequencing depth.

This CDR3 region has 15 residues. V was cut by 5 bases and J by 1 base, with 12 bases left in between. Germline-derived CDR1 and CDR2 are SGHNT and YENEEA. The study drew all its donors from Caucasian adults living in Nashville, Tennessee. Data came from immunoSEQ multiplex PCR; TCRdb stores just in-frame clones and leaves some out. The data show about 600,000 clones, with about 97% seen just once and about 0.06% held by the top ten. About this clone: Its cognate antigen is unknown.

The receptor was derived from a woman aged 25 to 39 in good health. This chain joins TRBV11-3 and TRBJ2-1; D may match TRBD1 or TRBD2 (5 bases each). The sequenced sample was naive CD4+ T cells sorted from blood. Subset in this sample: CD45RA+ positively selected. The CDR3 sequence: CASSPGTASYNEQFF. DNA for the CDR3: TGTGCCAGCAGCCCCGGGACGGCGTCCTACAATGAGCAGTTCTTC.